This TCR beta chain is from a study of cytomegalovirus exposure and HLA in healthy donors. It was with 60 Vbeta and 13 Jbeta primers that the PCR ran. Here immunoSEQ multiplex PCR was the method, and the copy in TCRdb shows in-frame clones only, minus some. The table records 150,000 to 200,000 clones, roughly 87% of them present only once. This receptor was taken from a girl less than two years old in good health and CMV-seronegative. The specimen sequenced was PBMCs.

CDR3 in DNA: TGTGCCAGCAGCCCCCGAACGGGACTAGCGGGTCCAGATACGCAGTATTTT. Amino acid sequence: CASSPRTGLAGPDTQYF. This chain connects TRBV6-4 to TRBJ2-3; TRBD2 agrees at 12 bases. Germline CDR1 MRHNA, CDR2 SNTAGT. The V gene end was trimmed by 6 bases and the J gene end by 4 bases; junction bases not matched to a gene: 11. This CDR3 spans 17 amino acids.